The 24 T cell receptor beta chains given below trace back to one sample, sequenced in a study of beta chain features in type 1 diabetes. cDNA synthesis used the whole RNA isolate, giving expressed TCRB sequences. The method was immunoSEQ multiplex PCR; TCRdb's version includes in-frame clones alone and lacks a portion of them. The table has 130,000 to 150,000 clones, 40% to 55% seen once; the top ten hold 0.35% to 0.5%. Sequencing was carried out using Tregs from blood. These receptors were collected from a man between 18 and 29 years old in good health.

The chain employs TRBV6-5 and TRBJ2-7; D might be TRBD1 (6 bases). The germline gives CDR1 MNHEY, CDR2 SVGAGI. With 5 bases removed from V and 1 base from J, the gap between germline ends came to 15 bases. CDR3 length: 15 residues. In DNA, the CDR3 is TGTGCCAGCAGTATGGACAGACCGGGATCCTACGAGCAGTACTTC. This sequence encodes CASSMDRPGSYEQYF.

The chain uses TRBV7-9 and TRBJ1-6; perhaps TRBD1 as D (6 bases). Deletions cut 3 bases from V and 7 bases from J, with 19 bases between. CDR3 length: 17 residues. The germline V gene has CDR1 SEHNR and CDR2 FQNEAQ (reference sequence). The chain's CDR3 is CASSFRGGAKQNSPLHF. CDR3 bases: TGTGCCAGCAGCTTTAGAGGGGGGGCGAAACAGAATTCACCCCTCCACTTT.

This clone was picked up a small number of times. The genes are TRBV5-1 and TRBJ2-1; tentative D call: TRBD1 (6 bases). The CDR3 spans 14 residues. Per germline, CDR1 SGHRS and CDR2 YFSETQ. Trimming removed 2 bases from V and 4 bases from J, with 10 bases in between. The CDR3 DNA follows: TGCGCCAGCAGCTTCGACAGGTTATACAATGAGCAGTTCTTC. The encoded protein is CASSFDRLYNEQFF.

The chain has TRBV10-3 and TRBJ1-4; 10 positions match TRBD1. This CDR3 is built from 14 residues. Trimming took 10 bases from V and 8 from J; bases not matched to a gene: 10. Germline V gene data show CDR1 as ENHRY and CDR2 as SYGVKD. The CDR3 DNA reads as TGTGCCACCGGACAGGGGGAGGGTCGAGAAAAACTGTTTTTT. Translating gives CATGQGEGREKLFF.

This clone was seen more than once but under ten times. The chain is built from TRBV6-6 and TRBJ1-1, with a possible D match to TRBD1 (5 bases). The CDR3 is made up of 12 amino acids. Germline V gene sequence: CDR1 MNHNY, CDR2 SVGAGI (reference sequence). Between the trimmed V and J ends, which lost 9 bases and 1 base, there was a span of 9 bases. The CDR3 spells CASTTGNTEAFF. Here the CDR3 DNA reads TGTGCCAGTACCACAGGGAACACTGAAGCTTTCTTT.

The chain couples TRBV7-3 to TRBJ2-3; 10 bases align to TRBD2. The CDR3 has 17 amino acids. J lost 0 bases, V lost 5 bases, and 8 bases had no gene match. From germline, CDR1 is SGHTA and CDR2 FQGTGA. The CDR3: CASSLRPGLASTDTQYF. Written as DNA, the CDR3 is TGTGCCAGCAGCCTACGACCGGGACTAGCGAGCACAGATACGCAGTATTTT.

Only a few counts were recorded for this clone. The genes are TRBV23-1 and TRBJ2-3, with 11 bases aligning to TRBD1. TRBV23-1 falls under the ORF class, with uncertain function. The V segment lost 2 bases and the J segment 1 base; nucleotides outside the gene matches: 11. This CDR3 has 19 residues. CDR3 in amino acids: CASSQPMRDRGEGTDTQYF. Here the CDR3 DNA reads TGCGCCAGCAGTCAACCCATGCGGGACAGGGGGGAAGGCACAGATACGCAGTATTTT.

The chain uses TRBV5-1 and TRBJ2-7; D may be TRBD1 (5 bases). CDR3 length: 13 amino acids. The germline gives CDR1 SGHRS, CDR2 YFSETQ. Trimming stripped 2 bases from V and 2 bases from J, with 8 bases between. DNA of the CDR3: TGCGCCAGCAGCTTCAGGGCTCCCTACGAGCAGTACTTC. Encoded protein: CASSFRAPYEQYF.

V is TRBV29-1 and J is TRBJ2-3; 10 bases are shared with TRBD1. After removal of 7 bases from V and 6 bases from J, the junction contained 7 bases not matched to a gene. The CDR3 sequence is 13 residues long. Germline V gives CDR1 SQVTM, CDR2 ANQGSEA. Here the CDR3 DNA reads TGCAGCGCCCGGACAGGGGGTGTCGATACGCAGTATTTT. This codes for CSARTGGVDTQYF.

On this clone: The sample holds other DNA sequences that translate to the same CDR3. The V and J genes are TRBV7-2 and TRBJ2-7, with D hard to call. The germline V and J ends were trimmed by 3 bases and 3 bases, with 12 bases remaining between them. The germline CDR1 and CDR2 sequences are SGHTA and FQGNSA. The CDR3 length is 14 residues. CDR3 protein: CASSFAVSSYEQYF. CDR3 DNA sequence: TGTGCCAGCAGCTTCGCCGTTTCGAGCTACGAGCAGTACTTC.

The V call is TRBV5-1, the J call TRBJ2-4, with 7 nucleotides matching TRBD2. CDR3 size: 15 residues. Germline CDR1 is SGHRS and CDR2 is YFSETQ. V shed 2 bases, J shed 5 bases, and the junction held 7 bases outside the gene matches. The CDR3 bases are TGCGCCAGCAGCTTTACGGGGAGGGTCGAAAACATTCAGTACTTC. Its translation: CASSFTGRVENIQYF. Filled out from reference TRBV5-1 and TRBJ2-4, the complete variable domain reads KAGVTQTPRYLIKTRGQQVTLSCSPISGHRSVSWYQQTPGQGLQFLFEYFSETQRNKGNFPGRFSGRQFSNSRSEMNVSTLELGDSALYLCASSFTGRVENIQYFGAGTRLSVL.

A few counts support this clone. The chain recombines TRBV2 with TRBJ1-5, with 7 positions matching TRBD1. V lost 3 bases to trimming and J lost 4 bases; unmatched junction nucleotides: 3. Germline V gene sequence: CDR1 SNHLY, CDR2 FYNNEI. CDR3 length equals 14 residues. The CDR3 DNA is TGTGCCAGCAGTGAGCAGGGGGTTAATCAGCCCCAGCATTTT. Translation gives CASSEQGVNQPQHF.

V usage is TRBV18 and J usage is TRBJ1-6; D is possibly TRBD1 (6 bases). Germline V gene data show CDR1 as KGHSH and CDR2 as LQKENI. The CDR3 extends over 19 amino acids. V was shortened by 3 bases and J by 2 bases, with 20 bases between the two germline ends. CDR3 coding DNA: TGTGCCAGCTCACCTATCGGTACAGGGTACGGGGCCTATAATTCACCCCTCCACTTT. This encodes CASSPIGTGYGAYNSPLHF.

This clone was counted a few times. At the DNA level, this CDR3 is encoded by other sequences in the same sample as well. V usage is TRBV7-2 and J usage is TRBJ2-7, with TRBD2 identical over 7 bases. This CDR3 is 14 amino acids long. CDR1 is SGHTA and CDR2 is FQGNSA in the germline V gene. The J segment lost 4 bases and the V segment lost 0 bases, leaving 3 bases of the junction unmatched. Written as DNA, the CDR3 is TGTGCCAGCAGCTTAGCGGGAGGGCCGTACGAGCAGTACTTC. This encodes CASSLAGGPYEQYF.

The chain is built from TRBV6-5 and TRBJ1-6; perhaps TRBD1 as D (6 bases). Germline V gives CDR1 MNHEY, CDR2 SVGAGI. Trimming shortened V by 6 bases and J by 6 bases, and 15 bases separated the two germline ends. The CDR3 loop spans 15 amino acids. The CDR3 protein is CASRYNRVSNSPLHF. The CDR3 DNA reads TGTGCCAGCAGATACAACAGGGTTTCTAATTCACCCCTCCACTTT.

This clone was recorded a few times. CDR3 residues: CAWSLYRASQPQHF. The CDR3 DNA is TGTGCCTGGAGCCTTTACAGGGCATCTCAGCCCCAGCATTTT. This chain uses TRBV30 with TRBJ1-5; D possibly corresponds to TRBD1 (6 bases). Germline-derived CDR1 and CDR2 are GTSNPN and SVGIG (reference sequence). The V gene lost 3 bases and the J gene lost 6 bases, with 15 bases spanning the gap. The CDR3 contains 14 residues.

This clone was picked up a small number of times. The chain is built from TRBV5-1 and TRBJ2-1, with D maybe TRBD2 (6 bases). The ends were cut back, 2 bases at V and 3 bases at J, with 12 bases in the middle. The CDR3 spans 15 residues. The germline V gene encodes CDR1 SGHRS and CDR2 YFSETQ. CDR3 nucleotides: TGCGCCAGCAGCTTTAGGGCGGGACTCTACAATGAGCAGTTCTTC. Its protein product is CASSFRAGLYNEQFF.

CDR3 in DNA: TGTGCCAGCAGCTTTCACCACAGGGGACCTGAGCAGTTCTTC. It encodes CASSFHHRGPEQFF. The chain links TRBV11-3 to TRBJ2-1; 7 bases match TRBD1. This CDR3 has 14 amino acids. V was clipped by 3 bases and J by 9 bases; unmatched bases: 8. In germline, CDR1 is SGHNT, CDR2 YENEEA.

This clone has more than one count but fewer than ten. V gene TRBV7-9 combines with J gene TRBJ2-2; D gene ambiguous. Trimming cost V 3 bases and J 0 bases, with 5 bases left between them. The CDR3 consists of 14 residues. Looked up from germline, CDR1 is SEHNR and CDR2 is FQNEAQ (reference sequence). CDR3 in amino acids: CASSFTPNTGELFF. For the CDR3, the DNA is TGTGCCAGCAGCTTTACACCGAACACCGGGGAGCTGTTTTTT.

V and J are TRBV5-1 and TRBJ1-2; D is unclear. The V gene lost 0 bases and the J gene lost 3 bases, with 6 bases spanning the gap. This CDR3 region has 13 residues. The germline V gene has CDR1 SGHRS and CDR2 YFSETQ. This CDR3 reads CASSLAGDYGYTF. The DNA for the CDR3 is TGCGCCAGCAGCTTGGCCGGGGACTATGGCTACACCTTC. Complete variable domain (other parts from reference TRBV5-1 and TRBJ1-2): KAGVTQTPRYLIKTRGQQVTLSCSPISGHRSVSWYQQTPGQGLQFLFEYFSETQRNKGNFPGRFSGRQFSNSRSEMNVSTLELGDSALYLCASSLAGDYGYTFGSGTRLTVV.

This chain connects TRBV29-1 to TRBJ1-5; TRBD1 matches 8 bases. V was clipped by 7 bases and J by 2 bases; unmatched bases: 4. This CDR3 has 13 amino acids. Germline assignment: CDR1 SQVTM and CDR2 ANQGSEA. This chain's CDR3 is CSAMTGGNQPQHF. The DNA for the CDR3 is TGCAGCGCCATGACAGGGGGCAATCAGCCCCAGCATTTT.

The sample holds a few counts of this clone. CDR3 in amino acids: CASSFLAESNEQFF. The CDR3 DNA follows: TGCGCCAGCAGCTTCCTAGCGGAATCCAATGAGCAGTTCTTC. V gene TRBV4-3 combines with J gene TRBJ2-1; 7 bases are shared with TRBD2. This CDR3 has 14 amino acids. CDR1 and CDR2 (germline): LGHNA, YSLEER. V gave up 5 bases and J gave up 6 bases; unmatched junction bases: 7.

This sequence joins TRBV7-3 and TRBJ1-2, with D unresolved. CDR3 length equals 16 residues. The V gene lost 5 bases and the J gene lost 6 bases, with 22 bases spanning the gap. Germline CDR1 SGHTA, CDR2 FQGTGA. This CDR3 reads CASSLNPGRDGNGYTF. The CDR3 nucleotides are TGTGCCAGCAGCCTAAACCCCGGGAGGGATGGAAATGGCTACACCTTC.

The gene calls are TRBV5-1 and TRBJ2-1; 14 bases agree with TRBD2. The CDR3 has 17 residues. The germline CDR1 and CDR2 sequences are SGHRS and YFSETQ. J gave up 7 bases and V 4 bases, and 10 bases lay outside the gene matches. The CDR3 DNA sequence: TGCGCCAGCAGCGGCGGGACTAGCGGGAGAAAAAGGAATGAGCAGTTCTTC. Protein sequence: CASSGGTSGRKRNEQFF.